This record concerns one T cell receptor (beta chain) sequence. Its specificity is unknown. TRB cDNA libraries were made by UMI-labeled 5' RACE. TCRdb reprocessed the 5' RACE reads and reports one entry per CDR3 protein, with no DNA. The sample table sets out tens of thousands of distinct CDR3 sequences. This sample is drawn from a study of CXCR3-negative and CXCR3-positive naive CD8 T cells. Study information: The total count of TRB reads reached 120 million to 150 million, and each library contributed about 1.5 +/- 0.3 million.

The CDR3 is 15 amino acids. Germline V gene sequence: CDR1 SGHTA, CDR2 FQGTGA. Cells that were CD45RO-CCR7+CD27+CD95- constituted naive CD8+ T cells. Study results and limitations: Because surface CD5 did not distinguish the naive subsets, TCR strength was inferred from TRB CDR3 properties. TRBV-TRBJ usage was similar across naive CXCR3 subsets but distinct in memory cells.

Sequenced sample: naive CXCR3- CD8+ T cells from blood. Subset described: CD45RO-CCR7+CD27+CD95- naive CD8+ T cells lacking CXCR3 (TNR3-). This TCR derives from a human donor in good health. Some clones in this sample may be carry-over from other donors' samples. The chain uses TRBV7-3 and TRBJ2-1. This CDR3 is CASSLGFSSYNEQFF.